These T cell receptor beta chains were read from a single sample in a study of blood T cell repertoires in COVID-19. Using immunoSEQ multiplex PCR, the repertoire was profiled, and TCRdb retains in-frame clones only, with some absent. In the table there are 140,000 to 150,000 clones, about 80% of which are singletons. Sequencing used PBMCs or T cells enriched from blood (not recorded which). The receptors were sampled from a woman aged 45-65 years who had recovered from COVID-19. Both conserved end residues are part of each CDR3. Each record gives: clone size, J gene, V gene, D gene, CDR3 DNA, CDR3 protein. The D gene is left open where the match is weak. Only some rows state a clone size, as once, few, many or a class for expanded clones.

-,TRBJ2-3,TRBV9,TRBD2,TGTGCCAGCAGCGTAGCGGGGGGGCCGGATACGCAGTATTTT,CASSVAGGPDTQYF
-,TRBJ1-2,TRBV2,-,TGTGCCAGCAGTGAAAACAGGGCCGAAAACACCTTC,CASSENRAENTF
-,TRBJ1-1,TRBV9,-,TGTGCCAGCAGCGTAGCTATGAACACTGAAGCTTTCTTT,CASSVAMNTEAFF
-,TRBJ1-1,TRBV2,TRBD1,TGTGCCAGCAGGTTGAACAGGGGGGAAGCTTTCTTT,CASRLNRGEAFF
-,TRBJ1-4,TRBV29-1,-,TGCAGCGTTGAAGATCCAGGGGTGAATGAAAAACTGTTTTTT,CSVEDPGVNEKLFF
-,TRBJ2-1,TRBV12-5,TRBD2,TGTGCTAGTGGTTCGACAGCGGGGGGGCGTCGCGGTGAGCAGTTCTTC,CASGSTAGGRRGEQFF
-,TRBJ1-2,TRBV7-9,-,TGTGCCAGCGCAGCCCAGGGATCTAACTATGGCTACACCTTC,CASAAQGSNYGYTF
-,TRBJ1-2,TRBV28,TRBD1,TGTGCCAGCAGGTTGGCAGGGGGCCGGAACTATGGCTACACCTTC,CASRLAGGRNYGYTF
-,TRBJ2-2,TRBV27,TRBD1,TGTGCCAGCAGTCACAGGGGGCTAAGGAACACCGGGGAGCTGTTTTTT,CASSHRGLRNTGELFF
-,TRBJ1-1,TRBV28,-,TGTGCCAGCACCTTGCGGGGGAGAGCGGGCACTGAAGCTTTCTTT,CASTLRGRAGTEAFF
-,TRBJ1-4,TRBV2,TRBD1,TGTGCCAGCAAGACAGGGGCCTCGGAAAAACTGTTTTTT,CASKTGASEKLFF
-,TRBJ2-5,TRBV24-1,-,TGTGCCACCAGTGATTTGACTTCCGGACTAGAGACCCAGTACTTC,CATSDLTSGLETQYF
-,TRBJ2-5,TRBV2,TRBD2,TGTGCCAGCACAATTAGCGGGGGGGCCGAAGAGACCCAGTACTTC,CASTISGGAEETQYF
-,TRBJ2-7,TRBV4-2,-,TGTGCCAGCAGCCAAGGAAGCTCGAGCTCCTACGAGCAGTACTTC,CASSQGSSSSYEQYF
-,TRBJ2-1,TRBV3-1/TRBV3-2,-,TGTGCCAGCAGCCACGACTTCAACTCCTACAATGAGCAGTTCTTC,CASSHDFNSYNEQFF
-,TRBJ1-5,TRBV6-5,-,TGTGCCAGCACCGGACAGCCGGATCAGCCCCAGCATTTT,CASTGQPDQPQHF
-,TRBJ2-1,TRBV11-1,TRBD2,TGTGCCAGCAGCCTCCATGGCGGGGGGACATGGAATGAGCAGTTCTTC,CASSLHGGGTWNEQFF
-,TRBJ1-6,TRBV5-6,-,TGTGCCAGCAGCTTGGGGGGGCCCAGCTCCTATAATTCACCCCTCCACTTT,CASSLGGPSSYNSPLHF
-,TRBJ1-5,TRBV19,-,TGTGCCAGTAGTATCCGGACAGGCAATCAGCCCCAGCATTTT,CASSIRTGNQPQHF
-,TRBJ1-6,TRBV5-5,-,TGTGCCAGCAGCTTGGTGCCAGTCCTCAATTCACCCCTCCACTTT,CASSLVPVLNSPLHF
-,TRBJ1-4,TRBV5-5,TRBD1,TGTGCCAGCAGCTCAATGACCGGGACAGGGCCTGAAAAACTGTTTTTT,CASSSMTGTGPEKLFF
-,TRBJ2-2,TRBV2,-,TGTGCCAGCGGACAACACCGCGGGGAGCTGTTTTTT,CASGQHRGELFF
-,TRBJ2-5,TRBV6-5,TRBD2,TGTGCCAGCAGGATTAGGACTAGCGGGGAGACCCAGTACTTC,CASRIRTSGETQYF
-,TRBJ1-3,TRBV29-1,-,TGCAGCGTTGTGGGGGGCTCTGGAAACACCATATATTTT,CSVVGGSGNTIYF
-,TRBJ2-1,TRBV19,TRBD2,TGTGCCAGTAGTCTAGCGGGGGGGACCATTTATGAGCAGTTCTTC,CASSLAGGTIYEQFF
-,TRBJ1-5,TRBV10-3,-,TGTGCCATCATAGGTGGGGGGGTCTATAGCAATCAGCCCCAGCATTTT,CAIIGGGVYSNQPQHF
many,TRBJ1-1,TRBV7-9,-,TGTGCCAGCAGCGTACAGGGCGAGGCCACTGAAGCTTTCTTT,CASSVQGEATEAFF
-,TRBJ2-7,TRBV30,-,TGTGCCCAACAGGGTGTTACGGACGAGCAGTACTTC,CAQQGVTDEQYF
-,TRBJ1-5,TRBV30,-,TGTGCCTGGAGTCAAGAGGGGGGGCCGGGCTATAGCGGCAATCAGCCCCAGCATTTT,CAWSQEGGPGYSGNQPQHF
few,TRBJ1-1,TRBV12-5,-,TGTGCTAGTGGTTTGTCGACAGGGAACACTGAAGCTTTCTTT,CASGLSTGNTEAFF
-,TRBJ1-3,TRBV5-5,-,TGTGCCAGCAGCCCCGTTATAAATTCTGGAAACACCATATATTTT,CASSPVINSGNTIYF
-,TRBJ1-2,TRBV28,-,TGTGCCAGCAGTTTTCCCCAGGGCACGCGATATGGCTACACCTTC,CASSFPQGTRYGYTF
-,TRBJ2-3,TRBV10-2,-,TGCGCCAGCACCGGAGGGAGTTACATGACAGATACGCAGTATTTT,CASTGGSYMTDTQYF
-,TRBJ1-5,TRBV28,-,TGTGCCAGCGGAGATAGCAATCAGCCCCAGCATTTT,CASGDSNQPQHF
few,TRBJ1-1,TRBV28,-,TGTGCCAGCAGTCCACGACATCTGGTGTCTTTCTTT,CASSPRHLVSFF
few,TRBJ1-5,TRBV27,TRBD1,TGTGCCAGCAGTTTCCGGGACAGGGTGGAAGCTGGCAATCAGCCCCAGCATTTT,CASSFRDRVEAGNQPQHF
-,TRBJ2-2,TRBV11-3,-,TGTGCCAGCAGCTCCGGGACAACCTCCTTGAGCGGGGAGCTGTTTTTT,CASSSGTTSLSGELFF
-,TRBJ1-2,TRBV7-8,-,TGTGCCAGCAGCTTTCAATGGAGGCATGGCTACACCTTC,CASSFQWRHGYTF
-,TRBJ1-3,TRBV27,-,TGTGCCAGCAGTTCACTACCACCTGGAAACACCATATATTTT,CASSSLPPGNTIYF